A single sample gave rise to the 10 T cell receptor beta chains below, sequenced in a study of control samples from healthy donors and cancer patients. TCRdb's copy holds only in-frame clones and misses some; the assay was immunoSEQ multiplex PCR. The sample has over 10,000 clones, 85% to 95% seen once. Sequenced: PBMCs. The receptors were sampled from a man at least 80 years old with lung cancer.

The chain couples TRBV10-1 to TRBJ2-3, with D hard to call. This CDR3 region has 11 residues. The germline gives CDR1 WNHNN, CDR2 SYGVQD (reference sequence). With 5 bases removed from V and 4 bases from J, the gap between germline ends came to 4 bases. The chain's CDR3 is CASSSADTQYF. The CDR3, as DNA: TGCGCCAGCAGTTCAGCAGATACGCAGTATTTT.

This chain links TRBV29-1 with TRBJ2-7; D not resolved. The CDR3 has 13 amino acids. Germline V gene lookup returns CDR1 SQVTM and CDR2 ANQGSEA. The ends were cut back, 6 bases at V and 5 bases at J, with 17 bases in the middle. In nucleotides, the CDR3 is TGCAGCGTAAACCCCGGCGTGTCGGACGAGCAGTACTTC. It is translated as CSVNPGVSDEQYF.

CDR3 nucleotides: TGCGCCAGCAGCCCCGGGACATCCTCTGGAAACACCATATATTTT. Translating it yields CASSPGTSSGNTIYF. J is TRBJ1-3 and V is TRBV5-1; TRBD1 is a possible D gene (6 bases). Germline V lookup: CDR1 SGHRS, CDR2 YFSETQ. Trimming shortened V by 4 bases and J by 0 bases, and 11 bases separated the two germline ends. The CDR3 totals 15 residues.

This chain links TRBV10-3 with TRBJ2-7; TRBD2 aligns across 10 bases. From germline, CDR1 is ENHRY and CDR2 SYGVKD. CDR3 length: 15 residues. J gave up 3 bases and V 0 bases, and 2 bases lay outside the gene matches. The CDR3 loop reads CAISESTSGVYEQYF. For the CDR3, the DNA is TGTGCCATCAGTGAGTCTACTAGCGGGGTCTACGAGCAGTACTTC.

The chain combines TRBV7-9 with TRBJ2-2; possibly TRBD2 for D (6 bases). V was cut by 8 bases and J by 3 bases, with 13 bases left in between. The CDR3 has 14 residues. From germline, CDR1 is SEHNR and CDR2 FQNEAQ (reference sequence). The CDR3 region is CASHPGGDTGELFF. For the CDR3, the DNA is TGTGCCAGCCATCCCGGAGGGGACACCGGGGAGCTGTTTTTT.

The chain recombines TRBV27 with TRBJ1-1, with no clear D. The CDR3 is 14 amino acids. Germline-derived CDR1 and CDR2 are MNHEY and SMNVEV (reference sequence). The germline V and J ends were trimmed by 7 bases and 0 bases, with 12 bases remaining between them. The chain's CDR3 is CASNVQGMNTEAFF. DNA of the CDR3: TGTGCCAGCAATGTGCAAGGGATGAACACTGAAGCTTTCTTT.

V usage is TRBV6-2 or TRBV6-3 and J usage is TRBJ1-4; tentatively, D is TRBD1 (5 bases). Germline V gives CDR1 MNHEY, CDR2 SVGEGT. Trimming shortened V by 5 bases and J by 0 bases, and 13 bases separated the two germline ends. The CDR3 consists of 16 residues. This CDR3 reads CASSPGTYPTNEKLFF. The CDR3 nucleotides are TGTGCCAGCAGTCCCGGGACGTACCCAACTAATGAAAAACTGTTTTTT.

This chain joins TRBV19 and TRBJ2-5; TRBD2 is a possible D gene (7 bases). V gave up 3 bases and J gave up 5 bases, with 16 bases separating them. Germline V lookup: CDR1 LNHDA, CDR2 SQIVND (reference sequence). The CDR3 runs to 15 residues. CDR3 DNA sequence: TGTGCCAGTAGTATGGGAGGCAGGGGAGGGGAGACCCAGTACTTC. It codes for CASSMGGRGGETQYF.

This clone appeared a single time. J is TRBJ2-2 and V is TRBV19; D is unresolved. Germline V gene data show CDR1 as LNHDA and CDR2 as SQIVND (reference sequence). V shed 6 bases and J shed 0 bases, with 11 bases lying between them. This CDR3 is built from 15 residues. The CDR3 region is CASRAGPTNTGELFF. Written as DNA, the CDR3 is TGTGCCAGTAGAGCCGGGCCTACGAACACCGGGGAGCTGTTTTTT.

This clone was seen a handful of times. This chain links TRBV29-1 with TRBJ1-1; a possible D gene is TRBD1 (5 bases). The CDR3 extends over 13 amino acids. Looked up from germline, CDR1 is SQVTM and CDR2 is ANQGSEA. Between the trimmed V and J ends, which lost 1 base and 8 bases, there was a span of 14 bases. The CDR3 nucleotides are TGCAGCGTTGAAGCCGGGGGAGGGGAGGAAGCTTTCTTT. Protein: CSVEAGGGEEAFF. The whole variable domain, filled in from reference TRBV29-1 and TRBJ1-1, reads SAVISQKPSRDICQRGTSLTIQCQVDSQVTMMFWYRQQPGQSLTLIATANQGSEATYESGFVIDKFPISRPNLTFSTLTVSNMSPEDSSIYLCSVEAGGGEEAFFGQGTRLTVV.